Here is one T cell receptor (beta chain) with its context. Its cognate antigen is unknown. The germline gene is not matched at one end of the junction; a read error may be the cause. This entry comes from a study of molecular identifiers for immune sequencing clone quantification. The naive CD8 libraries originated from between 20,000 and 1,000,000 sorted cells and drew on 10%, 30% or 50% RNA. The germline V gene has CDR1 SGDLS and CDR2 YYNGEE. There are 19 residues in the CDR3. Study-wide results and caveats: Whereas naive cells kept under 1% of molecules in clones above 20 RNA copies, such clones held over 98% in effectors. Same-barcode identical TCR molecules could make highly expanded clones look smaller than they are. Investigators reportedly could detect spiked Jurkat TCR RNA from one cell among about a million naive cells.

In TCRdb, the PCR reads were re-called with MiXCR into one record per CDR3 protein. The sample carries some 100,000 distinct CDR3 sequences, roughly 38% recorded once. The chain combines TRBV9 with TRBJ2-4; 7 bases map to TRBD1. Sequencing was performed on naive CD8+ T cells from blood, with Jurkat cell RNA spiked in. Subset given: FACS-sorted CD8+CD4-CCR7+CD45RA+ naive T cells. This sequence originates from a human donor in good health. Some libraries in this study had Jurkat cell RNA spiked in. The DNA for the CDR3 is TGTGCCAGCAGCCCGGGACAGTTAAGTTCCTCTCTGGCCAAAAACATTCAGCACTTC. Its protein product is CASSPGQLSSSLAKNIQHF.